The 13 T cell receptor beta chains below were found in one sample sequenced in a study of blood T cell repertoires in COVID-19. The repertoire was sequenced with immunoSEQ multiplex PCR; TCRdb's copy has only in-frame clones and lacks some. The sample lists approximately 380,000 clones, around 85% occurring once. Material: peripheral blood. These receptors all come from a woman aged 18-29 years with acute or convalescent COVID-19.

The chain employs TRBV19 and TRBJ1-5; no definite D call. The CDR3 extends over 19 amino acids. CDR1 and CDR2 from the germline V gene are LNHDA and SQIVND (reference sequence). Deletions cut 3 bases from V and 0 bases from J, with 21 bases between. The CDR3 reads CASSIPSTPPGYSNQPQHF. Here the CDR3 DNA reads TGTGCCAGTAGTATTCCCTCGACACCTCCCGGCTATAGCAATCAGCCCCAGCATTTT.

V and J are TRBV18 and TRBJ2-7; tentatively, D is TRBD2 (6 bases). V lost 3 bases to trimming and J lost 7 bases, with 16 bases between them. The CDR3 is 14 residues long. From germline, CDR1 is KGHSH and CDR2 LQKENI. This CDR3 is CASSPPRGLSEQYF. The CDR3 DNA is TGTGCCAGCTCACCCCCTCGGGGGTTGAGTGAGCAGTACTTC.

This clone was found many times. The chain uses TRBV11-2 and TRBJ1-2; D perhaps matches TRBD1 (6 bases). The germline V and J ends were trimmed by 5 bases and 4 bases, with 17 bases remaining between them. Germline CDR1 and CDR2: SGHAT and FQNNGV. This CDR3 is built from 15 residues. The CDR3 loop is CASSQRGGPTYGYTF. The CDR3 DNA reads as TGTGCCAGCAGCCAACGGGGGGGGCCCACCTATGGCTACACCTTC. The full variable domain, its missing parts supplied by reference TRBV11-2 and TRBJ1-2, is EAGVAQSPRYKIIEKRQSVAFWCNPISGHATLYWYQQILGQGPKLLIQFQNNGVVDDSQLPKDRFSAERLKGVDSTLKIQPAKLEDSAVYLCASSQRGGPTYGYTFGSGTRLTVV.

The chain employs TRBV5-1 and TRBJ1-1, with unresolved D. With 0 bases removed from V and 6 bases from J, the gap between germline ends came to 12 bases. Germline loops: CDR1 SGHRS, CDR2 YFSETQ. The CDR3 extends over 14 amino acids. The CDR3 reads CASSLDPSVAEAFF. The CDR3 nucleotides read TGCGCCAGCAGCTTGGATCCTTCCGTCGCTGAAGCTTTCTTT. The full variable domain, completed using reference TRBV5-1 and TRBJ1-1, is KAGVTQTPRYLIKTRGQQVTLSCSPISGHRSVSWYQQTPGQGLQFLFEYFSETQRNKGNFPGRFSGRQFSNSRSEMNVSTLELGDSALYLCASSLDPSVAEAFFGQGTRLTVV.

The chain recombines TRBV6-5 with TRBJ1-2; D not resolved. CDR1 is MNHEY, CDR2 SVGAGI, per germline. The V gene lost 0 bases and the J gene lost 0 bases, with 5 bases spanning the gap. CDR3 length equals 14 residues. The CDR3 DNA reads as TGTGCCAGCAGTTACTCGAGGTCTAACTATGGCTACACCTTC. This translates into CASSYSRSNYGYTF.

V usage is TRBV10-1 and J usage is TRBJ1-3; 11 bases agree with TRBD1. In germline, CDR1 is WNHNN, CDR2 SYGVQD (reference sequence). The CDR3 is made up of 14 amino acids. The junction had 5 bases not matched to a gene; V was cut back by 6 bases and J by 7 bases. CDR3 nucleotide sequence: TGCGCCAGCAGCCCCGGACAGGGGGCTAACACCATATATTTT. Its translation is CASSPGQGANTIYF.

The chain recombines TRBV14 with TRBJ2-3; D perhaps matches TRBD2 (6 bases). Germline V CDR1 and CDR2: SGHDN, FVKESK. V lost 1 base, J lost 0 bases, and 14 bases lay in between. This CDR3 spans 17 amino acids. The DNA for the CDR3 is TGTGCCAGCAGCCAAGTTGGGGGGAGAGTTAGCACAGATACGCAGTATTTT. This codes for CASSQVGGRVSTDTQYF.

This clone was picked up many times. This CDR3 reads CATSDGNTDTQYF. In DNA, the CDR3 is TGTGCCACCAGTGACGGGAACACAGATACGCAGTATTTT. V gene TRBV24-1 combines with J gene TRBJ2-3; perhaps TRBD2 as D (5 bases). CDR1 is KGHDR and CDR2 is SFDVKD in the germline V gene. This CDR3 is built from 13 residues. The V and J ends lost 4 bases and 2 bases respectively, with 6 bases between them.

V and J are TRBV18 and TRBJ1-1, with D perhaps TRBD1 (6 bases). This CDR3 has 15 amino acids. CDR1 is KGHSH and CDR2 is LQKENI in the germline V gene. V shed 3 bases and J shed 10 bases, with 21 bases lying between them. The CDR3 region has the DNA TGTGCCAGCTCACCGCCCGAGGGGGACGGCTCCGGAGCTTTCTTT. It translates to CASSPPEGDGSGAFF.

The CDR3, as DNA: TGTGCCAGCAGCTTCGACTCGTACAATGAGCAGTTCTTC. Protein product: CASSFDSYNEQFF. The chain uses TRBV7-3 and TRBJ2-1; D unresolved. CDR1 is SGHTA and CDR2 is FQGTGA in the germline V gene. V was clipped by 3 bases and J by 4 bases, with 7 bases between them. CDR3 length: 13 residues.

This chain uses TRBV9 with TRBJ1-4, with 8 nucleotides matching TRBD1. The CDR3 has 15 residues. V lost 1 base and J lost 2; bases outside the gene matches: 1. CDR1 is SGDLS and CDR2 is YYNGEE in the germline V gene. CDR3 sequence reads: CASSVQGATNEKLFF. The CDR3 bases are TGTGCCAGCAGCGTACAGGGGGCGACTAATGAAAAACTGTTTTTT.

The rearrangement uses TRBV20-1 and TRBJ2-7, with TRBD2 as a possible D gene (6 bases). The CDR3 consists of 10 residues. Germline assignment: CDR1 DFQATT and CDR2 SNEGSKA (reference sequence). V was clipped by 5 bases and J by 7 bases, with 9 bases between them. The CDR3 protein is CSAGGREQYF. DNA of the CDR3: TGCAGTGCTGGGGGGAGGGAGCAGTACTTC.

The chain employs TRBV7-8 and TRBJ1-1, with a possible D match to TRBD1 (6 bases). CDR3 size: 16 residues. V lost 4 bases to trimming and J lost 1 base, with 16 bases between them. Germline values: CDR1 SGHVS, CDR2 FQNEAQ. In DNA form, the CDR3 reads TGTGCCAGCAGCTCCCCCCCGGGGGGGCGGAACACTGAAGCTTTCTTT. This codes for CASSSPPGGRNTEAFF.